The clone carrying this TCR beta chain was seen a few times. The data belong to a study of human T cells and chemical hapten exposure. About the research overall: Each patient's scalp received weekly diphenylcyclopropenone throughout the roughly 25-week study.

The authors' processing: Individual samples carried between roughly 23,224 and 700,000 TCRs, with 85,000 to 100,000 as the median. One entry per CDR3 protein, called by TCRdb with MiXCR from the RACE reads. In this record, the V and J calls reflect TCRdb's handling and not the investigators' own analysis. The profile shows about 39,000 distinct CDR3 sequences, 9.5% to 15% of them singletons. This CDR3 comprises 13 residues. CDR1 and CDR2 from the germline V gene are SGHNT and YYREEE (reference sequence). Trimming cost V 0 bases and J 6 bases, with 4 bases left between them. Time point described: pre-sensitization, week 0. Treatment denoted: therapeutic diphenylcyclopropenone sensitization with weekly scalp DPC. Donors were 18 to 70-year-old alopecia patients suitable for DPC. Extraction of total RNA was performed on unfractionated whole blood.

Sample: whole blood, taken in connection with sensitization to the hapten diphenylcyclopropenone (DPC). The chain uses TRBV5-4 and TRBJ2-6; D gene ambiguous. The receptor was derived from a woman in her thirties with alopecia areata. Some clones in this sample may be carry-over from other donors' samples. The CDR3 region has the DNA TGTGCCAGCAGCTTGGACGAGGCCAACGTCCTGACTTTC. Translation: CASSLDEANVLTF.